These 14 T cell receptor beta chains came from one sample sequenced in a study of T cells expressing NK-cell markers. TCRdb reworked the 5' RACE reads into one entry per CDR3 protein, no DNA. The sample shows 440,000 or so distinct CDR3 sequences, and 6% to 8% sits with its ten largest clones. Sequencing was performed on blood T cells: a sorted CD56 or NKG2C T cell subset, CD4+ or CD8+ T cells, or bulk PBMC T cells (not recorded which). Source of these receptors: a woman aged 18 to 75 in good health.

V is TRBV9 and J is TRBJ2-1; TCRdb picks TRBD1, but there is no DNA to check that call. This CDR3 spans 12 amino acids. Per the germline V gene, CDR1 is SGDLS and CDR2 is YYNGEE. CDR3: CASSQGPDEQFF. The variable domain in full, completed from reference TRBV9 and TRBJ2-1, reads DSGVTQTPKHLITATGQRVTLRCSPRSGDLSVYWYQQSLDQGLQFLIQYYNGEERAKGNILERFSAQQFPDLHSELNLSSLELGDSALYFCASSQGPDEQFFGPGTRLTVL.

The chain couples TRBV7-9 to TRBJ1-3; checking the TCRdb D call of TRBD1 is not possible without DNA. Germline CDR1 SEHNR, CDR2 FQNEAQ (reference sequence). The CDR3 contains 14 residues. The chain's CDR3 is CASSPGGERNTIYF.

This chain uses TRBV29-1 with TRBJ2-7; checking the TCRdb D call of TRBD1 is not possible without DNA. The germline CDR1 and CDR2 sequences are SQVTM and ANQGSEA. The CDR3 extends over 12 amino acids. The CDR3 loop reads CSVAGTLYEQYF.

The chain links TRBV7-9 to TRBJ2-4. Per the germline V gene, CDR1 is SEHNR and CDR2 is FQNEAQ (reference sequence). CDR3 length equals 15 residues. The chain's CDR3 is CASSRSEAAKNIQYF.

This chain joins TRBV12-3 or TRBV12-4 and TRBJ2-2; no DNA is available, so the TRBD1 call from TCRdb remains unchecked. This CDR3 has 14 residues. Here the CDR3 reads CASSSGRGTGELFF.

CDR3 region: CASSLWGQPFMFF. The chain carries TRBV28 and TRBJ2-1; with no DNA, the TCRdb D assignment of TRBD1 cannot be verified. Germline V CDR1 and CDR2: MDHEN, SYDVKM. The CDR3 consists of 13 residues.

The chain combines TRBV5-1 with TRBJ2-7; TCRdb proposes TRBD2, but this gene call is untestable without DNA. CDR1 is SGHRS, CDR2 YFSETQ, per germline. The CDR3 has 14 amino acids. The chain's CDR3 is CASSPRTSSDEQYF.

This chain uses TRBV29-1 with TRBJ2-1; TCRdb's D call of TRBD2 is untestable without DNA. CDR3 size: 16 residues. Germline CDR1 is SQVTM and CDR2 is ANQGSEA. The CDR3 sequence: CSVEGGGLAEYNEQFF.

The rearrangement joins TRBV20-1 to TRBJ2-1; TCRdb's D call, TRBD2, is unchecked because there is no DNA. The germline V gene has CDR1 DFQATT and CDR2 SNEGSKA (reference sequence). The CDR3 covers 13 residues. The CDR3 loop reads CSATSGTYNEQFF.

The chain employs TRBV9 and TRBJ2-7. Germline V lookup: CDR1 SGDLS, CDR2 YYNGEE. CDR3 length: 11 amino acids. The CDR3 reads CASGTSYEQYF.

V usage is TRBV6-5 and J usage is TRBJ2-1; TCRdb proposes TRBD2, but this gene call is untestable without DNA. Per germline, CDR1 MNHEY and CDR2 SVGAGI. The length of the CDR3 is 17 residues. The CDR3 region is CASSYAPTSVSYNEQFF.

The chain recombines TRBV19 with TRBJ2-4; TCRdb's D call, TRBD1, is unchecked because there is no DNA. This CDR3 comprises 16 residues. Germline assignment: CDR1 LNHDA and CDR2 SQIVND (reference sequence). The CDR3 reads CASSSGQGLSDNIQYF.

CDR3 sequence: CASSTLTSTDTQYF. The chain is built from TRBV7-2 and TRBJ2-3. Germline V gene sequence: CDR1 SGHTA, CDR2 FQGNSA. This CDR3 comprises 14 residues.

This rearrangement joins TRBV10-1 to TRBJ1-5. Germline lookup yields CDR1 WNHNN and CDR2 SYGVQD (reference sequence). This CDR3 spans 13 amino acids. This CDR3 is CASSESLNQPQHF.